Presented here are 9 T cell receptor beta chains from one specimen sequenced in a study of identical twins. In TCRdb, the 5' RACE reads were re-called with MiXCR into one record per CDR3 protein. The repertoire holds 200,000 to 250,000 distinct CDR3 sequences, with under 10% as singletons. The data also belong to a second study, concerning yellow fever vaccine responses in identical twins.

Sequenced material: memory (CD45RO+) T cells sorted from blood. The receptors were sampled from a woman aged 18-30 years in good health.

The chain carries TRBV5-1 and TRBJ1-6; no reliable D call. CDR1 is SGHRS, CDR2 YFSETQ, per germline. The CDR3 runs to 15 residues. The germline V and J ends were trimmed by 3 bases and 6 bases, with 13 bases remaining between them. CDR3 amino acids: CASSSGVAGNSPLHF. In DNA form, the CDR3 reads TGCGCCAGCAGCTCTGGTGTTGCGGGTAATTCACCCCTCCACTTT.

A few counts support this clonotype. The rearrangement joins TRBV3-1 to TRBJ2-7; tentatively, D is TRBD2 (6 bases). V was pared by 1 base and J by 6 bases, with 10 bases between. Germline V gene data show CDR1 as LGHDT and CDR2 as YNNKEL (reference sequence). The CDR3 is 13 amino acids. The CDR3 nucleotides are TGTGCCAGCAGCCAAGTGGCCGGGGGCGAGCAGTACTTC. Translating it yields CASSQVAGGEQYF.

This chain links TRBV5-1 with TRBJ2-7; D ambiguous. Trimming took 0 bases from V and 6 from J, leaving 10 bases between them. Germline CDR1 and CDR2: SGHRS and YFSETQ. The CDR3 loop spans 13 amino acids. CDR3 region: CASSLEPISEQYF. Here the CDR3 DNA reads TGCGCCAGCAGCTTGGAGCCTATCAGCGAGCAGTACTTC.

This chain joins TRBV20-1 and TRBJ2-1; D is unclear. This CDR3 is 13 amino acids long. Germline CDR1 and CDR2: DFQATT and SNEGSKA (reference sequence). The CDR3 sequence is CRAPLDQYNEQFF. CDR3 in DNA: TGCAGAGCCCCATTGGACCAGTACAATGAGCAGTTCTTC.

This chain links TRBV6-1 with TRBJ2-3; 9 bases line up with TRBD1. This CDR3 comprises 16 residues. With 5 bases clipped from V and 2 bases from J, the junction kept 8 bases outside the gene matches. In germline, CDR1 is MNHNS, CDR2 SASEGT. CDR3 DNA sequence: TGTGCCAGCAGTCCCGCCGGGACAGGGCCCACAGATACGCAGTATTTT. Its protein is CASSPAGTGPTDTQYF.

This clonotype was counted at least ten times. The genes are TRBV25-1 and TRBJ2-7; D is undetermined. The length of the CDR3 is 11 residues. The germline V gene has CDR1 MGHDK and CDR2 SYGVNS. Trimming removed 3 bases from V and 4 bases from J, with 4 bases in between. The chain's CDR3 is CASSDWYEQYF. For the CDR3, the DNA is TGTGCCAGCAGTGATTGGTACGAGCAGTACTTC.

The chain has TRBV7-9 and TRBJ2-7; 15 bases agree with TRBD2. Germline V gives CDR1 SEHNR, CDR2 FQNEAQ (reference sequence). The V gene end was trimmed by 5 bases and the J gene end by 4 bases; junction bases not matched to a gene: 3. CDR3 length: 15 residues. The CDR3 bases are TGTGCCAGCAGCCCGGGGACTAGCGGGAGGTACGAGCAGTACTTC. This sequence encodes CASSPGTSGRYEQYF. The full variable domain, its missing parts supplied by reference TRBV7-9 and TRBJ2-7, is DTGVSQNPRHKITKRGQNVTFRCDPISEHNRLYWYRQTLGQGPEFLTYFQNEAQLEKSRLLSDRFSAERPKGSFSTLEIQRTEQGDSAMYLCASSPGTSGRYEQYFGPGTRLTVT.

The sample holds many counts of this clonotype. J is TRBJ1-2 and V is TRBV12-3 or TRBV12-4, with D perhaps matching TRBD1 (5 bases). The ends were cut back, 7 bases at V and 2 bases at J, with 20 bases in the middle. CDR3 size: 16 residues. The CDR3 protein is CASTLGGARRNYGYTF. Written as DNA, the CDR3 is TGTGCCAGCACCCTGGGGGGTGCACGACGAAACTATGGCTACACCTTC.

This clonotype was seen only a few times. The genes are TRBV10-3 and TRBJ2-7; D unresolved. There are 13 residues in the CDR3. V lost 6 bases and J lost 0, with 9 bases in between. The germline CDR1 and CDR2 sequences are ENHRY and SYGVKD. CDR3 DNA: TGTGCCATCAGGAACGACCCCTCCTACGAGCAGTACTTC. It translates to CAIRNDPSYEQYF.